The source of this T cell receptor beta chain is a study of blood T cell repertoires in COVID-19. Study details: Acute and convalescent COVID-19 samples came from the United States, Italy and Spain. Sources were T cells, B-cell-depleted T cells, or PBMCs; the material itself was cDNA or gDNA.

As processed by the authors: Amplification from reference gene primers served as the basis for estimated nucleated cell counts. TCRdb keeps only in-frame clones here, not all; method: immunoSEQ multiplex PCR. V and J calls and clone size are copied from that table; D and trimming were computed from the DNA. The profile shows 52,000 or so clones, roughly 90% of them singletons. The TCR sequence derives from a man aged 45-65 years with acute or convalescent COVID-19. The specimen was peripheral blood.

CDR3 DNA: TGTGCCAGCAGTGATCCGGGACTAGCGGGCCTGAACACCGGGGAGCTGTTTTTT. It is translated as CASSDPGLAGLNTGELFF. The chain uses TRBV25-1 and TRBJ2-2; the match to TRBD2 covers 12 bases. The V and J ends lost 3 bases and 1 base, in that order; junction bases with no gene match: 6. The CDR3 sequence is 18 residues long. CDR1 and CDR2 (germline): MGHDK, SYGVNS.